The next 23 T cell receptor beta chains were all read from a single sample in a study of early T cells in non-severe SARS-CoV-2 infection. MiXCR, applied by TCRdb to the 5' RACE reads, yields one record per CDR3 protein. Of 80,000 or so distinct CDR3 sequences listed, around 5.6% are singletons. The sequencing sample was made of whole blood. The receptors derive from an adult who was a healthcare worker with PCR-confirmed SARS-CoV-2 infection or an uninfected control (not recorded which).

The V gene is TRBV11-2, the J gene TRBJ2-1, with D hard to call. Germline assignment: CDR1 SGHAT and CDR2 FQNNGV. V lost 9 bases, J lost 3 bases, and 15 bases lay in between. The CDR3 length is 14 residues. CDR3 in DNA: TGTGCCAGTCGGAAGCTAGGACGCTACAATGAGCAGTTCTTC. The encoded protein is CASRKLGRYNEQFF.

In regard to this clonotype: One end of the junction varies from germline; a read error may be responsible. The chain is built from TRBV7-6 and TRBJ1-1; D unresolved. CDR1 is SGHVS and CDR2 is FNYEAQ in the germline V gene. The CDR3 length is 13 residues. This chain's CDR3 is CASSLAVNTEVFF. CDR3 sequence (DNA): TGTGCCAGCAGCTTAGCGGTGAACACTGAAGTTTTCTTT.

This clonotype was observed a handful of times. The V call is TRBV2, the J call TRBJ1-4; D remains ambiguous. Trimming removed 2 bases from V and 0 bases from J, with 16 bases in between. CDR3 length: 18 amino acids. In germline, CDR1 is SNHLY, CDR2 FYNNEI. In DNA, the CDR3 is TGTGCCAGCAGTGAAATTACAGATTCTGTTGCAACTAATGAAAAACTGTTTTTT. It is translated as CASSEITDSVATNEKLFF.

This clonotype came up many times. The chain is built from TRBV7-2 and TRBJ2-7; TRBD1 matches at 9 bases. The CDR3 length is 13 residues. CDR1 is SGHTA, CDR2 FQGNSA, per germline. Germline trimming cut 3 bases from V and 4 bases from J; bases unmatched to any gene: 1. CDR3 bases: TGTGCCAGCAGCTTGACAGGGGGGTACGAGCAGTACTTC. As protein: CASSLTGGYEQYF.

The V gene is TRBV6-2 or TRBV6-3, the J gene TRBJ1-2; D is possibly TRBD1 (5 bases). Looked up from germline, CDR1 is MNHEY and CDR2 is SVGEGT. The CDR3 consists of 13 residues. Trimming removed 6 bases from V and 4 bases from J, with 12 bases in between. The CDR3 spells CASRKDSVYGYTF. The CDR3 nucleotides read TGTGCCAGCAGGAAAGACAGCGTCTATGGCTACACCTTC.

This clonotype was recorded a few times. The chain links TRBV3-1 to TRBJ1-2; the D is unclear. Looked up from germline, CDR1 is LGHDT and CDR2 is YNNKEL (reference sequence). Trimming left V 0 bases short and J 8 bases short, with 7 bases between. There are 12 residues in the CDR3. The CDR3 region has the DNA TGTGCCAGCAGCCAAGATGTTGGGGGCTACACCTTC. Translated: CASSQDVGGYTF.

This chain uses TRBV7-9 with TRBJ2-2; 10 bases fit TRBD1. CDR1 SEHNR and CDR2 FQNEAQ come from the germline V gene (reference sequence). The CDR3 is 15 residues long. Trimming removed 5 bases from V and 4 bases from J; junction bases left unmatched: 4. The CDR3 DNA reads as TGTGCCAGCAGCCCCGGACAGGGGGGCACCGGGGAGCTGTTTTTT. Protein product: CASSPGQGGTGELFF.

This clonotype was counted only a few times. The chain recombines TRBV4-1 with TRBJ2-7; TRBD2 aligns across 11 bases. The CDR3 has 18 residues. Germline V gene data show CDR1 as MGHRA and CDR2 as YSYEKL. Losses at the gene ends were 1 base for V and 2 bases for J; bases not matched to a gene: 10. CDR3: CASSQALAGGPRAYEQYF. In DNA, the CDR3 is TGCGCCAGCAGCCAAGCTTTAGCGGGAGGGCCTAGGGCCTACGAGCAGTACTTC.

The sample holds many counts of this clonotype. The chain couples TRBV28 to TRBJ2-5; no definite D call. V dropped 5 bases and J dropped 4 bases, with 8 bases sitting between them. The CDR3 contains 12 residues. From germline, CDR1 is MDHEN and CDR2 SYDVKM. The CDR3 coding sequence is TGTGCCAGCAGTCCCCCCCGAGAGACCCAGTACTTC. Residues: CASSPPRETQYF. Supplemented by reference TRBV28 and TRBJ2-5, the full variable domain reads DVKVTQSSRYLVKRTGEKVFLECVQDMDHENMFWYRQDPGLGLRLIYFSYDVKMKEKGDIPEGYSVSREKKERFSLILESASTNQTSMYLCASSPPRETQYFGPGTRLLVL.

This clonotype was detected a few times. The chain links TRBV20-1 to TRBJ1-2, with D hard to call. Per germline, CDR1 DFQATT and CDR2 SNEGSKA (reference sequence). V dropped 4 bases and J dropped 6 bases, with 12 bases sitting between them. The CDR3 contains 12 residues. The CDR3 region is CSATRKSDGYTF. CDR3 DNA sequence: TGCAGTGCTACCAGAAAATCGGATGGCTACACCTTC.

This clonotype came up a few times. This sequence joins TRBV6-5 and TRBJ2-1; D might be TRBD1 (5 bases). Trimming stripped 6 bases from V and 1 base from J, with 13 bases between. The CDR3 is 15 amino acids. Germline V gene sequence: CDR1 MNHEY, CDR2 SVGAGI. Here the CDR3 DNA reads TGTGCCAGCAGGGCAGGGAAGTGGTCCTACAATGAGCAGTTCTTC. Protein product: CASRAGKWSYNEQFF.

J is TRBJ2-2 and V is TRBV29-1; TRBD2 is a possible D gene (5 bases). The CDR3 spans 12 residues. Per germline, CDR1 SQVTM and CDR2 ANQGSEA. The CDR3 loop is CSMRFGVGELFF. DNA for the CDR3: TGCAGTATGCGCTTCGGGGTCGGGGAGCTGTTTTTT.

This clonotype was picked up many times. The genes are TRBV7-9 and TRBJ2-7; D might be TRBD2 (6 bases). This CDR3 has 14 residues. V dropped 6 bases and J dropped 0 bases, with 12 bases sitting between them. CDR1 SEHNR and CDR2 FQNEAQ come from the germline V gene (reference sequence). DNA for the CDR3: TGTGCCAGCAGAGGGGCCGGGAGCTCCTACGAGCAGTACTTC. Protein product: CASRGAGSSYEQYF.

This clonotype showed up just a few times. The genes are TRBV10-2 and TRBJ1-1, with D unclear. V shed 7 bases and J shed 2 bases, with 8 bases lying between them. Germline V gene sequence: CDR1 WSHSY, CDR2 SAAADI. The CDR3 is 12 residues long. The CDR3 region has the DNA TGCGCCAGCACCTTAGGTAACACTGAAGCTTTCTTT. Translating it yields CASTLGNTEAFF.

This clonotype was observed at least ten times. The chain couples TRBV5-1 to TRBJ2-7, with D uncertain. The germline V gene has CDR1 SGHRS and CDR2 YFSETQ. V was clipped by 0 bases and J by 0 bases, with 7 bases between them. The CDR3 is 14 amino acids. The CDR3 DNA reads TGCGCCAGCAGCTTGGAGTACACCTCCTACGAGCAGTACTTC. This sequence encodes CASSLEYTSYEQYF. Drawing the rest from reference TRBV5-1 and TRBJ2-7, the complete variable domain is KAGVTQTPRYLIKTRGQQVTLSCSPISGHRSVSWYQQTPGQGLQFLFEYFSETQRNKGNFPGRFSGRQFSNSRSEMNVSTLELGDSALYLCASSLEYTSYEQYFGPGTRLTVT.

This clonotype showed up many times. DNA of the CDR3: TGTGCCAGCAGCTTAGGGTACGGTACCTACGAGCAGTACTTC. It encodes CASSLGYGTYEQYF. The chain joins TRBV7-6 to TRBJ2-7; D is unresolved. This CDR3 contains 14 residues. The germline V gene has CDR1 SGHVS and CDR2 FNYEAQ. V was shortened by 1 base and J by 2 bases, with 9 bases between the two germline ends.

There are a few counts of this clonotype. The V and J genes are TRBV7-9 and TRBJ1-3, with D unresolved. Trimming took off 3 bases at V and 0 bases at J, with 6 bases between the two ends. The CDR3 has 14 residues. Germline CDR1 is SEHNR and CDR2 is FQNEAQ (reference sequence). The CDR3 region is CASSLGNSGNTIYF. As DNA, the CDR3 is TGTGCCAGCAGCTTGGGTAACTCTGGAAACACCATATATTTT.

This clonotype was seen at least ten times. This sequence joins TRBV6-6 and TRBJ1-1, with no clear D. The CDR3 loop spans 13 amino acids. The germline V gene has CDR1 MNHNY and CDR2 SVGAGI (reference sequence). V lost 7 bases and J 1 base, leaving 10 bases between the germline ends. The CDR3 loop reads CASMSDWNTEAFF. CDR3 nucleotides: TGTGCCAGCATGTCAGACTGGAACACTGAAGCTTTCTTT.

The V call is TRBV5-6, the J call TRBJ2-5, with TRBD2 matching over 7 bases. The V gene's germline CDR1 is SGHDT and CDR2 YYEEEE. The CDR3 runs 15 residues. V lost 3 bases and J lost 5; bases outside the gene matches: 10. CDR3 DNA sequence: TGTGCCAGCAGCTCCAGGACTAGAGCGGGGGAGACCCAGTACTTC. Protein sequence: CASSSRTRAGETQYF.

This clonotype was observed many times. DNA of the CDR3: TGTGCCAGCAGTCAAGGGGGGAACTATGGCTACACCTTC. Protein product: CASSQGGNYGYTF. The chain couples TRBV2 to TRBJ1-2; possible D gene TRBD1, 6 bases. Germline V lookup: CDR1 SNHLY, CDR2 FYNNEI. The V gene lost 5 bases and the J gene lost 2 bases, with 9 bases spanning the gap. There are 13 residues in the CDR3.

This clonotype was counted many times. The rearrangement joins TRBV6-5 to TRBJ2-6; TRBD2 matches 11 bases. The CDR3 runs to 21 residues. The germline V gene encodes CDR1 MNHEY and CDR2 SVGAGI. V trimming: 5 bases; J trimming: 4 bases; junction bases outside the gene matches: 19. This CDR3 reads CASSETSGKALDSRGANVLTF. In nucleotides, the CDR3 is TGTGCCAGCAGTGAGACTAGCGGGAAGGCCCTGGACTCGAGGGGGGCCAACGTCCTGACTTTC.

The V call is TRBV7-8, the J call TRBJ1-6; D not resolved. Per the germline V gene, CDR1 is SGHVS and CDR2 is FQNEAQ. V lost 1 base to trimming and J lost 9 bases, with 16 bases between them. The CDR3 extends over 16 amino acids. The CDR3 DNA sequence: TGTGCCAGCAGCTTAGTGCCAGGCCTCGGTGGTTCACCCCTCCACTTT. Protein product: CASSLVPGLGGSPLHF.

This clonotype was seen ten or more times. This chain uses TRBV7-2 with TRBJ2-7; D not resolved. Trimming stripped 0 bases from V and 4 bases from J, with 13 bases between. This CDR3 spans 15 amino acids. Germline CDR1 is SGHTA and CDR2 is FQGNSA. The CDR3 spells CASSLATASPYEQYF. CDR3 bases: TGTGCCAGCAGCTTAGCCACAGCTTCCCCTTACGAGCAGTACTTC.